This TCR beta chain was captured in a study of cytomegalovirus exposure and HLA in healthy donors. Findings and limits, study-wide: CMV serostatus alone was available as immune exposure information.

Each of the donors was a healthy bone marrow donor. This CDR3 has 17 residues. Germline V gives CDR1 GTSNPN, CDR2 SVGIG (reference sequence). V lost 5 bases and J lost 5; bases outside the gene matches: 17. In the case of this clone: What it binds is unknown.

The PCR contained 60 Vbeta and 13 Jbeta primers. Produced via immunoSEQ multiplex PCR; TCRdb's table is partial and in-frame only. The sample holds some 150,000 clones, about four fifths seen once. This TCR derives from a man under 40 in good health and CMV-seronegative. The chain combines TRBV30 with TRBJ2-7; 11 bases line up with TRBD2. Sample: PBMCs. The CDR3 region is CAWDRGRVAGGPNEQYF. DNA for the CDR3: TGTGCCTGGGACAGGGGGAGAGTAGCGGGAGGGCCGAACGAGCAGTACTTC.